This record concerns one T cell receptor (beta chain) sequence. The data derive from a study of blood T cell repertoires in COVID-19. CDR3 length: 13 amino acids. Germline V gene sequence: CDR1 SEHNR, CDR2 FQNEAQ (reference sequence). With 3 bases removed from V and 4 bases from J, the gap between germline ends came to 9 bases. Clones were read by immunoSEQ multiplex PCR, and TCRdb kept only the in-frame ones, dropping some. The table lists 110,000 or so clones, 85% of them singletons. This rearrangement joins TRBV7-9 to TRBJ1-1; TRBD1 is a possible D gene (5 bases). The sample comprised peripheral blood. This receptor was taken from a middle-aged man with acute or convalescent COVID-19. In nucleotides, the CDR3 is TGTGCCAGCAGCTTGACAGAGGCCACTGAAGCTTTCTTT. Its translation is CASSLTEATEAFF.